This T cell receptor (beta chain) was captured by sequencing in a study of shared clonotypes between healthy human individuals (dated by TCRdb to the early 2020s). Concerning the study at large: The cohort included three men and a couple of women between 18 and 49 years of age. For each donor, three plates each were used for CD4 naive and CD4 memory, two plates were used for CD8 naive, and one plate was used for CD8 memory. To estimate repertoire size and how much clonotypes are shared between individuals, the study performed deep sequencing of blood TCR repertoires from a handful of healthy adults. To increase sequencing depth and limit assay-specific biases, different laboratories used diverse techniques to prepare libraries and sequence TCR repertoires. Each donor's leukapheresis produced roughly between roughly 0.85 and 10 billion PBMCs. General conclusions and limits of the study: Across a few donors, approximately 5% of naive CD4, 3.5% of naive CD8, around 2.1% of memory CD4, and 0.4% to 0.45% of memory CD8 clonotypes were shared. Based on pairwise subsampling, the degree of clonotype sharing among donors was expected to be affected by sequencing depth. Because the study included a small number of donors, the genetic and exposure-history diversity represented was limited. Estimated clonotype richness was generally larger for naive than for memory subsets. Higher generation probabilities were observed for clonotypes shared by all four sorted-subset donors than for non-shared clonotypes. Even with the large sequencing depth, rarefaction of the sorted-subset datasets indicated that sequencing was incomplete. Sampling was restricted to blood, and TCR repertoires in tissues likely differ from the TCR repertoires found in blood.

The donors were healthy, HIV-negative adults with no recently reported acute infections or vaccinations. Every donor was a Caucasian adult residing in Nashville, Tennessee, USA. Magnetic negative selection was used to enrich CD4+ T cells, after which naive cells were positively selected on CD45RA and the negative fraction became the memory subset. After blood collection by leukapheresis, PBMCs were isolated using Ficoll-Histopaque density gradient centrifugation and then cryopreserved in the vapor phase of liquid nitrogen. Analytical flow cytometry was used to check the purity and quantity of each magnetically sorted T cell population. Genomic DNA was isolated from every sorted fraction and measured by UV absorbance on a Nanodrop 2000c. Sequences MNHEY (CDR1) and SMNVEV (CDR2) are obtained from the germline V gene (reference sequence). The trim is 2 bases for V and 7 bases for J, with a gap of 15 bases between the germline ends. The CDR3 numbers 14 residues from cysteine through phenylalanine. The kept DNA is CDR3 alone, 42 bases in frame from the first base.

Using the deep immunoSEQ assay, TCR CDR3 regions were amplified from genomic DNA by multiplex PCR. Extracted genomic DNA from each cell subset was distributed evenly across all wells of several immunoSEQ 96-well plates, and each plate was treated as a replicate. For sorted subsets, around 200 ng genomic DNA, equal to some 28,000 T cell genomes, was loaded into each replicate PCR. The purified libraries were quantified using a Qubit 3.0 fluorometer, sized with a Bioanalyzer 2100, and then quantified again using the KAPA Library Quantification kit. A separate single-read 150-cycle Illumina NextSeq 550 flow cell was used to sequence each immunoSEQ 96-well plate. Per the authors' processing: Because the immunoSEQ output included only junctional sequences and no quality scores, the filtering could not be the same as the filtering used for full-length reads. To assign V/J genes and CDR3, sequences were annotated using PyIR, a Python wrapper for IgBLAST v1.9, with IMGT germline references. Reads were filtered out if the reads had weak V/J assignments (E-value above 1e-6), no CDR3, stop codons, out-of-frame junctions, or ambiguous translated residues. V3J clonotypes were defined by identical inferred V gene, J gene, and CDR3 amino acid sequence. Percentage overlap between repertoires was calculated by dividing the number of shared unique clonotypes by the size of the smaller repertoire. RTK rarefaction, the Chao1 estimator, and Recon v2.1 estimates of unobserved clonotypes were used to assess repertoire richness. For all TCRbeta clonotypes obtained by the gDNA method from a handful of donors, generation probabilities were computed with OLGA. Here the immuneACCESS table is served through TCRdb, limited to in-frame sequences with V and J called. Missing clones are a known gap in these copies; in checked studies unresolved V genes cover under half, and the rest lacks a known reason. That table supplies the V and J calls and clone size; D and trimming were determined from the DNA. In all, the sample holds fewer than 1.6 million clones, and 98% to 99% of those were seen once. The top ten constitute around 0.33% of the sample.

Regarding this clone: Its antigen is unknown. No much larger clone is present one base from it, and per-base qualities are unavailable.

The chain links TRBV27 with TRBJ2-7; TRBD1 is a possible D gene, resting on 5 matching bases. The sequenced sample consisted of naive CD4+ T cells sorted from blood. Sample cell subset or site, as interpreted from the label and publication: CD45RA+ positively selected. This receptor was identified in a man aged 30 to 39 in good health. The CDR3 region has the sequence CASSLEAGRWEQYF. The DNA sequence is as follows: TGTGCCAGCAGTTTAGAAGCAGGGCGCTGGGAGCAGTACTTC.